This T cell receptor beta chain was profiled in a study of a mutant IDH1 vaccine in newly diagnosed glioma. Described time point: week 35, safety follow-up. Each dose delivered 300 ug of mutant IDH1 20-mer peptide subcutaneously with imiquimod. Profiled with immunoSEQ multiplex PCR; TCRdb holds only in-frame clones, not every one. The table shows 50,000 to 65,000 clones, with less than 90% occurring only once. Points on this clone: Antigen: not known.

The CDR3 covers 15 residues. Trimming left V 0 bases short and J 4 bases short, with 12 bases between. Germline CDR1 and CDR2: MNHNS and SASEGT. Here the sequenced sample was PBMCs, taken from a glioma patient whose treatment included an IDH1 peptide vaccine. The TCR was taken from a man aged 40-50 years with glioma. The chain employs TRBV6-1 and TRBJ1-1; perhaps TRBD1 as D (5 bases). This CDR3 is CASSEAAGRTTEAFF. CDR3 nucleotides: TGTGCCAGCAGTGAAGCGGCGGGGCGGACCACTGAAGCTTTCTTT.